The table lists the clone carrying this T cell receptor (beta chain) with a few counts. Its antigen is still unknown. Multiplex PCR with BIOMED2 TRB-A/B primer pools amplified TRB rearrangements. One entry per CDR3 protein, called by TCRdb with MiXCR from the multiplex PCR reads. The table records some 5,200 distinct CDR3 sequences, around a fifth of them present only once. This sample was included in a study of T and B cells in COVID-19 patients. Findings and caveats of the study: CD4+, regulatory T cell, CD8+ and sorted SARS-CoV-2-responsive or tetramer+ T cells were not yet sequenced.

The ends were cut back, 11 bases at V and 0 bases at J, with 13 bases in the middle. The CDR3 has 13 amino acids. CDR1 is MNHNS, CDR2 SASEGT, per germline. TRB was amplified from around 230-520 ng of blood genomic DNA. The genes are TRBV6-1 and TRBJ1-1; D gene uncertain. This clonotype originated in a human donor with active COVID-19. The material sequenced was blood. CDR3 protein: CASHRPVNTEAFF. In nucleotides, the CDR3 is TGTGCCTCCCACCGGCCGGTGAACACTGAAGCTTTCTTT.